This T cell receptor (beta chain) originates from a study of T cell changes during pregnancy in multiple sclerosis. The assay was immunoSEQ multiplex PCR, and TCRdb's table has in-frame clones only and misses some. The table has about 72,000 clones, roughly 89% seen once. V lost 0 bases and J lost 3, with 11 bases in between. Germline CDR1 and CDR2: SEHNR and FQNEAQ (reference sequence). CDR3 length: 16 amino acids. The source of this sequence is a female donor in good health, enrolled as a control in a pregnancy study. The J gene is TRBJ1-4, the V gene TRBV7-9; no firm D call. The material was peripheral blood, obtained in the third trimester of pregnancy. Here the CDR3 DNA reads TGTGCCAGCAGCTTAGCTCTGGGGAGGGCTAATGAAAAACTGTTTTTT. As protein: CASSLALGRANEKLFF.